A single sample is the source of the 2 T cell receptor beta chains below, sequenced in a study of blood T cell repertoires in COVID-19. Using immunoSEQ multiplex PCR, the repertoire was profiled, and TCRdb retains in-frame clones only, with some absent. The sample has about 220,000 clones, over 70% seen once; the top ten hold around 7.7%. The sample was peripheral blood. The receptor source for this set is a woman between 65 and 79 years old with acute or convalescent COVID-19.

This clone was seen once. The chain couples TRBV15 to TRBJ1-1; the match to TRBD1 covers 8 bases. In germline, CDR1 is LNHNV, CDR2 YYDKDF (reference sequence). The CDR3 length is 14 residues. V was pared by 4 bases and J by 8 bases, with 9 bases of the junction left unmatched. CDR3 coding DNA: TGTGCCACCAGCAAGACAGGGGTTGACAAGGAAGCTTTCTTT. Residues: CATSKTGVDKEAFF.

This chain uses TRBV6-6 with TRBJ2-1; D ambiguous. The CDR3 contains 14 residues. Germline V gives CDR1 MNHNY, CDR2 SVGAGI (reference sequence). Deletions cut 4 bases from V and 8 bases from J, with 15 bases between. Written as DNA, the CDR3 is TGTGCCAGCAGTTCGGCCGCAGCTAGAGATGAGCAGTTCTTC. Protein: CASSSAAARDEQFF.